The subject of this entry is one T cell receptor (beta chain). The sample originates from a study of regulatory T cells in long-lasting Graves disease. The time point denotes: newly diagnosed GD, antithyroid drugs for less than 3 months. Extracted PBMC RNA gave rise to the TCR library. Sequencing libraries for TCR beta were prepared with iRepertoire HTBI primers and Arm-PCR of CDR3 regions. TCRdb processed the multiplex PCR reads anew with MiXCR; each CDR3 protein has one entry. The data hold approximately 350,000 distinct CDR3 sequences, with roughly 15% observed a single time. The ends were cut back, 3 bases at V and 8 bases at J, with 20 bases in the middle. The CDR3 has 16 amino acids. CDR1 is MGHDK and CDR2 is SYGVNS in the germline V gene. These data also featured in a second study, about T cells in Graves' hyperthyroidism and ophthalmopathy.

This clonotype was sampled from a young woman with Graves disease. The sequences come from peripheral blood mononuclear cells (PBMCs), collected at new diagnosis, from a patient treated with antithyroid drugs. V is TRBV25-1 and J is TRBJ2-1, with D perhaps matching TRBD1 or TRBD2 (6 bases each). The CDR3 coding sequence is TGTGCCAGCAGTGATTACGGTAGGGGGGATCAGGATGAGCAGTTCTTC. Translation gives CASSDYGRGDQDEQFF.